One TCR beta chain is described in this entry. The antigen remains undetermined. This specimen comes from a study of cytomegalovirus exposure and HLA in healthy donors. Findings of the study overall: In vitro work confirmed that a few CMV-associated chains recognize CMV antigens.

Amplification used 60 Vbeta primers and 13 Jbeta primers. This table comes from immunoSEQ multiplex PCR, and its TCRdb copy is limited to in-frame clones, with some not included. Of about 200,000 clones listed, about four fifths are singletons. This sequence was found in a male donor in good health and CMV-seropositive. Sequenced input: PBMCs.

The CDR3 protein is CASSQTNRGTNEKLFF. As DNA, the CDR3 is TGTGCCAGCAGTCAAACGAACAGGGGAACTAATGAAAAACTGTTTTTT. This chain links TRBV6-6 with TRBJ1-4, with TRBD1 matching 7 bases. The CDR3 covers 16 residues. Germline-derived CDR1 and CDR2 are MNHNY and SVGAGI (reference sequence). V was clipped by 5 bases and J by 1 base; unmatched bases: 7.